This T cell receptor (beta chain) was sequenced during a study of blood T cells in healthy people across ages. It was with a sample-barcoded 5' primer and a J-beta primer mix that a second PCR of roughly 7 to 12 cycles was run. Each CDR3 protein is one row after TCRdb ran MiXCR on the 5' RACE reads. The sample has 780,000 or so distinct CDR3 sequences; around 25% are singletons. This clonotype was seen more than once but under ten times. There are 17 residues in the CDR3. The V gene's germline CDR1 is SGHTA and CDR2 FQGNSA. After removal of 5 bases from V and 2 bases from J, the junction contained 10 bases not matched to a gene. The same sample was also used in a study of T cells of mothers and their children.

The receptor's source is a boy under 18 in good health. The sequencing sample was made of blood. The chain uses TRBV7-2 and TRBJ2-3; 10 nucleotides align to TRBD1. The CDR3 DNA sequence: TGTGCCAGCAGCCGGAGGGCGGGACAGGGGCTCACAGATACGCAGTATTTT. Translated: CASSRRAGQGLTDTQYF.